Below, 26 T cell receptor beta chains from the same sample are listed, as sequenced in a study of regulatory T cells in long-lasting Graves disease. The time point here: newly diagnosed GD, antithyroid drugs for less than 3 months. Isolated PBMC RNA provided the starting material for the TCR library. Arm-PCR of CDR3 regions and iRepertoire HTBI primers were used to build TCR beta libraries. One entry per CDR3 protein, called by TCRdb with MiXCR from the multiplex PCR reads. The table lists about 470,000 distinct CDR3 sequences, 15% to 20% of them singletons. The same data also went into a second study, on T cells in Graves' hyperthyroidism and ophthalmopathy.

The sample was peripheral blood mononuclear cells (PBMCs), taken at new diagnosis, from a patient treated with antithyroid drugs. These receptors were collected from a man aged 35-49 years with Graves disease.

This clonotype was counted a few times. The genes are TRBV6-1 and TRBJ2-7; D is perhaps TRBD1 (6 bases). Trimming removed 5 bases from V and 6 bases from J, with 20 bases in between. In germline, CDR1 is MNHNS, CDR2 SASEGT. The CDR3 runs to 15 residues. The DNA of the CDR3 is TGTGCCAGCAGTCGACGTCGAATAGGACAGCGCGAGCAGTACTTC. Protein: CASSRRRIGQREQYF.

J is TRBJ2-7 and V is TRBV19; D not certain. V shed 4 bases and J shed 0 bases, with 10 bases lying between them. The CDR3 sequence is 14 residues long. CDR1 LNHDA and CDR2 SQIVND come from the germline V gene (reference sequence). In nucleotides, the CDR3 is TGTGCCAGTAGTAGACGACTTATCTCCTACGAGCAGTACTTC. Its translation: CASSRRLISYEQYF.

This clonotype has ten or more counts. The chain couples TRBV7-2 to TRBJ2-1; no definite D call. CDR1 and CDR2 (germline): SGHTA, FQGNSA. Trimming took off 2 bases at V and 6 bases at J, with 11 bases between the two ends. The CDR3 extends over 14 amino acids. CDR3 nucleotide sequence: TGTGCCAGCAGCTTAAGTTCCTCGACCAATGAGCAGTTCTTC. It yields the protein CASSLSSSTNEQFF.

In DNA form, the CDR3 reads TGCAGTGCTAGGCCCACGGAGGCAACTAATGAAAAACTGTTTTTT. Protein product: CSARPTEATNEKLFF. V and J are TRBV20-1 and TRBJ1-4; D is uncertain. Germline V gene sequence: CDR1 DFQATT, CDR2 SNEGSKA (reference sequence). This CDR3 has 15 residues. The V and J ends lost 3 bases and 0 bases respectively, with 11 bases between them.

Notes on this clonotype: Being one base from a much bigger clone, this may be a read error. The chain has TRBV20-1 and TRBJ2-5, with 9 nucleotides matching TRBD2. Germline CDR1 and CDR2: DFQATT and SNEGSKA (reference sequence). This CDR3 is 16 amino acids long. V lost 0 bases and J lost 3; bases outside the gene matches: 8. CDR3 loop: CSARDTASGTEETQYF. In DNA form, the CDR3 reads TGCAGTGCTAGAGATACGGCTAGCGGGACGGAAGAGACCCAGTACTTC.

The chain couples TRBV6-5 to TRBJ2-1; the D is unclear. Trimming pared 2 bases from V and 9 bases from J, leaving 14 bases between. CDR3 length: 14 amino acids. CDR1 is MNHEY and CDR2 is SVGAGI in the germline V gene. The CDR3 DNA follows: TGTGCCAGCAGTTACGGCTCGACGAGAGGTGAGCAGTTCTTC. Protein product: CASSYGSTRGEQFF.

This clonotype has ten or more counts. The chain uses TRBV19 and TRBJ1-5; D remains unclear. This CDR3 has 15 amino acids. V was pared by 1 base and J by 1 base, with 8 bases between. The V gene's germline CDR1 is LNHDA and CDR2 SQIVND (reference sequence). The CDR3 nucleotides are TGTGCCAGTAGTATAGGAGACCGAAGCAATCAGCCCCAGCATTTT. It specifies CASSIGDRSNQPQHF.

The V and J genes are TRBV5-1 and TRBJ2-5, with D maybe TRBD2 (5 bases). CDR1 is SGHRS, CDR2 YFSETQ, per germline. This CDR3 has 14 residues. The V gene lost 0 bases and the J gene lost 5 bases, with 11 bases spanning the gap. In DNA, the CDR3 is TGCGCCAGCAGCTTGGCGGCGGAGGCTGAGACCCAGTACTTC. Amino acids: CASSLAAEAETQYF.

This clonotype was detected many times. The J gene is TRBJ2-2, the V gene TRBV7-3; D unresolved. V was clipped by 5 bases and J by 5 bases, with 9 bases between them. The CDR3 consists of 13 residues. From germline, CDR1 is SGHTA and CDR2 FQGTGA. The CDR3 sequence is CASSIPGTGELFF. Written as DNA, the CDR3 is TGTGCCAGCAGCATCCCGGGTACCGGGGAGCTGTTTTTT. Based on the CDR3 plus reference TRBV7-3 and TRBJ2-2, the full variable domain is GAGVSQTPSNKVTEKGKYVELRCDPISGHTALYWYRQSLGQGPEFLIYFQGTGAADDSGLPNDRFFAVRPEGSVSTLKIQRTERGDSAVYLCASSIPGTGELFFGEGSRLTVL.

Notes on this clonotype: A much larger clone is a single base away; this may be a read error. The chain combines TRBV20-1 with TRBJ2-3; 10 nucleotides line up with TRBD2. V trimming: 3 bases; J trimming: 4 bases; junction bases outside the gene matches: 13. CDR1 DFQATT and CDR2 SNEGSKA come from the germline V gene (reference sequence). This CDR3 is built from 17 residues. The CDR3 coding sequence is TGCAGTGCTAGCGGTCTTGGACTAGCGGATATCGCAGATACGCAGTATTTT. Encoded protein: CSASGLGLADIADTQYF.

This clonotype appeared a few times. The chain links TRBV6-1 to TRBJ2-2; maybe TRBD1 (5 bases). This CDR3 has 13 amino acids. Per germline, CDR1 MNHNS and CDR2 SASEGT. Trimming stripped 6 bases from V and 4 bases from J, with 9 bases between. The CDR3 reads CASRRQTTGELFF. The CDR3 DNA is TGTGCCAGCAGAAGACAGACCACCGGGGAGCTGTTTTTT.

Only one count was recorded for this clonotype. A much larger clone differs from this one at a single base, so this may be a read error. The CDR3 DNA sequence: TGTGCCGGCAGTTTACTCAAACCGGGCGAGCAGTACTTC. Amino acid sequence: CAGSLLKPGEQYF. J is TRBJ2-7 and V is TRBV28; D gene ambiguous. CDR3 length equals 13 residues. Germline values: CDR1 MDHEN, CDR2 SYDVKM.

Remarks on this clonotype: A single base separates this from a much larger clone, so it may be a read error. The CDR3 reads CASSLMGSQETQYF. Written as DNA, the CDR3 is TGTGCCAGCAGCTTAATGGGCAGCCAAGAGACCCAGTACTTC. V is TRBV7-2 and J is TRBJ2-5; D is unresolved. This CDR3 contains 14 residues. Germline V CDR1 and CDR2: SGHTA, FQGNSA. Trimming removed 2 bases from V and 1 base from J, with 8 bases in between.

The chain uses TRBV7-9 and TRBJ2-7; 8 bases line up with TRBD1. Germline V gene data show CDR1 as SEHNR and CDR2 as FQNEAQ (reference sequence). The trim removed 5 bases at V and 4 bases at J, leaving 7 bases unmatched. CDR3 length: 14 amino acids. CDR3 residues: CASSAGTGLYEQYF. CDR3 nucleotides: TGTGCCAGCAGCGCCGGGACAGGCCTTTACGAGCAGTACTTC.

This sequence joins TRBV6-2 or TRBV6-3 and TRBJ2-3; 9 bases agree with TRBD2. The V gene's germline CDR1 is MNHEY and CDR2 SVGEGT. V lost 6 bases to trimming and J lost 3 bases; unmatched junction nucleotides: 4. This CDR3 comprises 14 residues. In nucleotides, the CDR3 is TGTGCCAGCAGACGGCGGGAGGGAACAGATACGCAGTATTTT. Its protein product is CASRRREGTDTQYF.

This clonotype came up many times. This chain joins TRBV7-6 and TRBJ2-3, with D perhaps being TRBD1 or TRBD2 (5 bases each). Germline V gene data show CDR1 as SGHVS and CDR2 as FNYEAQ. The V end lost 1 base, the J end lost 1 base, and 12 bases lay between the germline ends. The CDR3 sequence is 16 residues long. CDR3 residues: CASSLGSGGGTDTQYF. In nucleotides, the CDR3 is TGTGCCAGCAGCTTAGGTAGTGGGGGAGGCACAGATACGCAGTATTTT. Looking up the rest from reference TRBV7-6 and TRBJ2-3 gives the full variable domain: GAGVSQSPRYKVTKRGQDVALRCDPISGHVSLYWYRQALGQGPEFLTYFNYEAQQDKSGLPNDRFSAERPEGSISTLTIQRTEQRDSAMYRCASSLGSGGGTDTQYFGPGTRLTVL.

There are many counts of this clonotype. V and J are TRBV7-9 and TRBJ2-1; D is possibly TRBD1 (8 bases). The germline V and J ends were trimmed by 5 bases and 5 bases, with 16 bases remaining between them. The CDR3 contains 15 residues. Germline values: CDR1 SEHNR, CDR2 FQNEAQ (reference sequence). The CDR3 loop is CASSPAGTGDNEQFF. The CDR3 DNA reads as TGTGCCAGCAGCCCAGCGGGGACAGGCGACAATGAGCAGTTCTTC.

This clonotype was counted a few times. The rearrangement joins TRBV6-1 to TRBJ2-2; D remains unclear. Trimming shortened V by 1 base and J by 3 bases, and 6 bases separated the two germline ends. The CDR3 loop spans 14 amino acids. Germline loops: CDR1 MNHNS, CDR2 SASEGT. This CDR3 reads CASSEGSDTGELFF. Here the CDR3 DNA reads TGTGCCAGCAGTGAAGGGAGCGACACCGGGGAGCTGTTTTTT.

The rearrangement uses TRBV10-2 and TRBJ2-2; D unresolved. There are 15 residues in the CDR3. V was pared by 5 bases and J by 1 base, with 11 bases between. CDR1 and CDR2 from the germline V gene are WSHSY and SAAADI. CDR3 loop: CASSITAQNTGELFF. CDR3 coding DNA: TGCGCCAGCAGTATAACGGCTCAGAACACCGGGGAGCTGTTTTTT.

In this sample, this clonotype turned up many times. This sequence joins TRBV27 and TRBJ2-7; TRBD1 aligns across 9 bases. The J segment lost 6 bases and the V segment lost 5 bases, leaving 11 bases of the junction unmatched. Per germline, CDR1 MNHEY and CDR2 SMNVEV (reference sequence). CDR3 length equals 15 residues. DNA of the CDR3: TGTGCCAGCAGTCACCGGGACAGGGTGAGGGTCGAGCAGTACTTC. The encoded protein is CASSHRDRVRVEQYF.

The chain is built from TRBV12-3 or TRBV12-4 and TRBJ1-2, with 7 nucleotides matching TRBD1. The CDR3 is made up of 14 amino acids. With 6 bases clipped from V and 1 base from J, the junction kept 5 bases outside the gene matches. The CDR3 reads CASSPDRVNYGYTF. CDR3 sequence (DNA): TGTGCCAGCAGCCCAGACAGGGTTAACTATGGCTACACCTTC.

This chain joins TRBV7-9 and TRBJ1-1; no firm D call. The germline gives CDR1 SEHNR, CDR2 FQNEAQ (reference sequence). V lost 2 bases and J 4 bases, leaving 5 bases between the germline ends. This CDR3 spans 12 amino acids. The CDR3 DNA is TGTGCCAGCAGCTTACCAAGCACTGAAGCTTTCTTT. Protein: CASSLPSTEAFF.

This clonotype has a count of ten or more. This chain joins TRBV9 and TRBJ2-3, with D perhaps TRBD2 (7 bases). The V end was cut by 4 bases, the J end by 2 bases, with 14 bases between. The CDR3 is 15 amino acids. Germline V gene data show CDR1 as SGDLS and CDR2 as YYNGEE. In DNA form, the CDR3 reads TGTGCCAGCAGCTTACAAGCGGGACACACAGATACGCAGTATTTT. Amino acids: CASSLQAGHTDTQYF.

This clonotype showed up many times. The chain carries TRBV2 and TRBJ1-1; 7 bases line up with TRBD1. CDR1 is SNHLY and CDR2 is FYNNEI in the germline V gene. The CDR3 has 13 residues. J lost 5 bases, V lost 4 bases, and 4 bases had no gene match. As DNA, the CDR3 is TGTGCCAGCAGTGCGGCAGGGGGTACTGAAGCTTTCTTT. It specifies CASSAAGGTEAFF.

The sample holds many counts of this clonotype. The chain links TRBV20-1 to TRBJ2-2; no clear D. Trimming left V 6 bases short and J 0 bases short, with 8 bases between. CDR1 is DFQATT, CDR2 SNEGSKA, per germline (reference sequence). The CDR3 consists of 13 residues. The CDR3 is CSAPGPNTGELFF. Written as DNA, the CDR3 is TGCAGTGCCCCAGGCCCGAACACCGGGGAGCTGTTTTTT.

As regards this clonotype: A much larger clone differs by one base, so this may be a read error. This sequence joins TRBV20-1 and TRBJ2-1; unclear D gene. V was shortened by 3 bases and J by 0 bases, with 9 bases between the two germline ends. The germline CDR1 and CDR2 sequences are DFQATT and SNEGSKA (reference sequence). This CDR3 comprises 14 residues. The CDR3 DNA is TGCAGTGCTAGCGGGTTGAGCTCCTACAATGAGCAGTTCTTC. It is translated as CSASGLSSYNEQFF.